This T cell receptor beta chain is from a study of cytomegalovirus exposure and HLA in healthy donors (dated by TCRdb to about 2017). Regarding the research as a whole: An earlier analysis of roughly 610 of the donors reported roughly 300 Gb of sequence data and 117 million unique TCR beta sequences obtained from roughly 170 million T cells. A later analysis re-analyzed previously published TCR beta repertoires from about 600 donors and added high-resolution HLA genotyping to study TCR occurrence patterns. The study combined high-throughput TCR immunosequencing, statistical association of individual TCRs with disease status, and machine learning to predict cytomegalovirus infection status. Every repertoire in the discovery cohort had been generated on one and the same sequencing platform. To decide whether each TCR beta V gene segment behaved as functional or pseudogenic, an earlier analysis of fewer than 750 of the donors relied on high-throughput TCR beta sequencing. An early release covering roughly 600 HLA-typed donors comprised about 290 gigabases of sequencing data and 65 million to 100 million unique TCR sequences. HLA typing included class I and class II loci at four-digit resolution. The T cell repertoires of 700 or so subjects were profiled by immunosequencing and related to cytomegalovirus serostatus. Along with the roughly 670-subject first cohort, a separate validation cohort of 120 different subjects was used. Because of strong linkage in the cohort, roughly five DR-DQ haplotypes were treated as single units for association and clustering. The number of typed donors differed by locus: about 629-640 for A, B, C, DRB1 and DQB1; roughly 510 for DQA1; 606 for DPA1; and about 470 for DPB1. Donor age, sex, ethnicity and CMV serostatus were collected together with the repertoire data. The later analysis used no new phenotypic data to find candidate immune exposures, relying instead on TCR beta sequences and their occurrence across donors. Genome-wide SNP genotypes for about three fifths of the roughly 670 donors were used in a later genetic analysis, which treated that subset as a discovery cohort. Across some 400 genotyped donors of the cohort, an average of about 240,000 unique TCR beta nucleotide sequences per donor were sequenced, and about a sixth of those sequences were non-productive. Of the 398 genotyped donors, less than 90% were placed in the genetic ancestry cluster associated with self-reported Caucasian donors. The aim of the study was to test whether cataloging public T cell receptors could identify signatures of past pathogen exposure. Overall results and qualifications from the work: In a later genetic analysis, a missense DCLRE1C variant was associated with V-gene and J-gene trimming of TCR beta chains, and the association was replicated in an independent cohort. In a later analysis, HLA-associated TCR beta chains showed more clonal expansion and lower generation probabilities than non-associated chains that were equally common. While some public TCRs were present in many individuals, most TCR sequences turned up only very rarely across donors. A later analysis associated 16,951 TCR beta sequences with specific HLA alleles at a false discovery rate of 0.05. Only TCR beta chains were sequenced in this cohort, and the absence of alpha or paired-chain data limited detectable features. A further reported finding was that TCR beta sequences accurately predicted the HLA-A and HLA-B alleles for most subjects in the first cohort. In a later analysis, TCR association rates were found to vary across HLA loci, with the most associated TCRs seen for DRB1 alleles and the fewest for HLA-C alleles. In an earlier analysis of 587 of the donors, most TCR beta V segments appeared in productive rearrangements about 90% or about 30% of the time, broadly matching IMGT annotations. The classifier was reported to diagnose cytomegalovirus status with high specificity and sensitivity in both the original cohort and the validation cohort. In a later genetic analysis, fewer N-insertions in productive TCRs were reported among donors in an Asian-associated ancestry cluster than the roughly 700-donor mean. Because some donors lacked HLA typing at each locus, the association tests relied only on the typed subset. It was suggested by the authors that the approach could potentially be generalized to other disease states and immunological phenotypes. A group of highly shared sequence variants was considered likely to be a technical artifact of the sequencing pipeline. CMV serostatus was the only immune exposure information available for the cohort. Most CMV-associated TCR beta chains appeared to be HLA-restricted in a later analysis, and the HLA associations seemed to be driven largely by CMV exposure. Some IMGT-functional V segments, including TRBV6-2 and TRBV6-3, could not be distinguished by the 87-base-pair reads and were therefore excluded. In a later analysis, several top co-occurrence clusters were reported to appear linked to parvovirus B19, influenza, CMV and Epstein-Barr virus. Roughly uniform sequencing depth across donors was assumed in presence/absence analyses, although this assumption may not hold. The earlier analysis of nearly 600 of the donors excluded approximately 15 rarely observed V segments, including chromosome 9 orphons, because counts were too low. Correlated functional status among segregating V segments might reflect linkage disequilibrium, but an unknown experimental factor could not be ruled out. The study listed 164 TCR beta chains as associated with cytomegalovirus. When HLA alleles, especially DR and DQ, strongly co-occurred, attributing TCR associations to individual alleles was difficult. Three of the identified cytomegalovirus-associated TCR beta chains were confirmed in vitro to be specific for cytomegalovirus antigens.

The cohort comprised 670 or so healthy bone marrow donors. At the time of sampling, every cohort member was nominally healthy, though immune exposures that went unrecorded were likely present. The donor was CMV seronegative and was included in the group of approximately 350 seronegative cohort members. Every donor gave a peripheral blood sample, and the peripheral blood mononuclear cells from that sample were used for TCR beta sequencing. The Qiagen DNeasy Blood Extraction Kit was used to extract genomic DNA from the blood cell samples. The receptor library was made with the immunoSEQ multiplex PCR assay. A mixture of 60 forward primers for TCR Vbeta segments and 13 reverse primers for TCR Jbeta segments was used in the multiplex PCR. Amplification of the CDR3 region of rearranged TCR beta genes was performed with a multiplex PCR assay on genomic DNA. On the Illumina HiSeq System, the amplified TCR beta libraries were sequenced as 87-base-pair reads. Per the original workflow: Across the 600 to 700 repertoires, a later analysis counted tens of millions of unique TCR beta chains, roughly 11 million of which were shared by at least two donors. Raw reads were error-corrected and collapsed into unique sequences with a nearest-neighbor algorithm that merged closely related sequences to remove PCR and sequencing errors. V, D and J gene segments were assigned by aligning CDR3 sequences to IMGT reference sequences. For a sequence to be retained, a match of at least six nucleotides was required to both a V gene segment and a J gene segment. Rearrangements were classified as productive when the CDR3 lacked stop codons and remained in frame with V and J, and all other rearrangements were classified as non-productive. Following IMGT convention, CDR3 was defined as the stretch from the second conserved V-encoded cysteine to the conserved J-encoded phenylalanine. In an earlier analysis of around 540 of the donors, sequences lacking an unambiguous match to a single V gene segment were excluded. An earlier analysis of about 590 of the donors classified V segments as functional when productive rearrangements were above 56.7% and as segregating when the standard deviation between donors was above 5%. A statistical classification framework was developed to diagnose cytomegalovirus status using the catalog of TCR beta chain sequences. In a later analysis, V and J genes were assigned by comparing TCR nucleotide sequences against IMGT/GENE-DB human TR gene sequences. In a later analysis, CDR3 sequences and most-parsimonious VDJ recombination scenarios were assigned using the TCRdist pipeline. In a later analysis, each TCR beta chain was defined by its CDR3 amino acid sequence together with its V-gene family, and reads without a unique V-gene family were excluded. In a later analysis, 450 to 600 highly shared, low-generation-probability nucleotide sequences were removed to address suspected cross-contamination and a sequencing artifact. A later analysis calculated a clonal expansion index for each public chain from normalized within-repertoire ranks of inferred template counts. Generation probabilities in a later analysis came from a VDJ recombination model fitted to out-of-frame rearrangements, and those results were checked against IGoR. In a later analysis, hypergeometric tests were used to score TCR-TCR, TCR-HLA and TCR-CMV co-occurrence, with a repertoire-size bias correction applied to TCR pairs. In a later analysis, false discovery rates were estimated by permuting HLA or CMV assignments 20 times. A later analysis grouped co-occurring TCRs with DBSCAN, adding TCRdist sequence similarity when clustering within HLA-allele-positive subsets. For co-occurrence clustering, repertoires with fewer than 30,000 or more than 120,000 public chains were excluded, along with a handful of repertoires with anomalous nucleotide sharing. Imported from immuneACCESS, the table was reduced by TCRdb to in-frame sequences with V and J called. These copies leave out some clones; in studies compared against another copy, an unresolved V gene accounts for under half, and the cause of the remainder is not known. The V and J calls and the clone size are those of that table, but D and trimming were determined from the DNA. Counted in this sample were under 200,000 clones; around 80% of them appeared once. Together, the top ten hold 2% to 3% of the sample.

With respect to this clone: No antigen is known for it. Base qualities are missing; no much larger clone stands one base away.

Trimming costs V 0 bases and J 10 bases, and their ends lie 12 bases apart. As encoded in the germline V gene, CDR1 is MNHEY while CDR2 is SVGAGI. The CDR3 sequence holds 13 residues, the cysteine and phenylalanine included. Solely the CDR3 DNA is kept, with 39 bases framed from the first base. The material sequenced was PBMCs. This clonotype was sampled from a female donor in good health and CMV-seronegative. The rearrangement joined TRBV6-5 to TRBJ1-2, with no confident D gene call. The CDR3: CASSYSGRVDYTF. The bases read TGTGCCAGCAGTTACTCGGGGAGGGTTGACTACACCTTC.